The clone carrying this T cell receptor (beta chain) was observed a handful of times. Its antigen is currently unknown. The cDNA had a unique molecular identifier and a template-switch universal primer site. TCRdb re-called the 5' RACE reads through MiXCR, storing one row per CDR3 protein. The table lists approximately 700,000 distinct CDR3 sequences, 6% to 6.5% of them singletons, with roughly 2% in the top ten. The entry originates in a study of identical twins. Findings of the study overall: Researchers reported excess low generation probability among twin-shared out-of-frame alpha sequences. For monozygotic twins, models underestimated out-of-frame TCR alpha sharing. Abundant cord blood beta clonotypes carried fewer insertions; memory repertoires showed none.

Sequencing was carried out using naive T cells sorted from blood. The sequence was obtained from a man younger than 35 in good health.

The CDR3 loop is CATSSGPYNEQFF. CDR3 coding DNA: TGTGCCACCAGCTCCGGGCCCTACAATGAGCAGTTCTTC. This sequence joins TRBV15 and TRBJ2-1; D not certain. Germline loops: CDR1 LNHNV, CDR2 YYDKDF (reference sequence). The CDR3 has 13 residues. V was trimmed by 5 bases and J by 2 bases, leaving 7 bases between them.